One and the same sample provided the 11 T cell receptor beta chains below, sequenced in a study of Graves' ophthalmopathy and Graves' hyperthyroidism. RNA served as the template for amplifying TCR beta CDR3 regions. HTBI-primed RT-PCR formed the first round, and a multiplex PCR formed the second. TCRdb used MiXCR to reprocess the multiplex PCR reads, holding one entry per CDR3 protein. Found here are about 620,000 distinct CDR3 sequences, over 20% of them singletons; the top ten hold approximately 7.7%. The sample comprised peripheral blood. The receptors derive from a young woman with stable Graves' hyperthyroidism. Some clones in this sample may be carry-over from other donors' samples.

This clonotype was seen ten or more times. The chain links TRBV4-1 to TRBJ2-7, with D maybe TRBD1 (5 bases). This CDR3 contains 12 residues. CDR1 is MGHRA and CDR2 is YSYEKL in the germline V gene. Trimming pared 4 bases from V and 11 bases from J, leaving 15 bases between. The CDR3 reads CASSRIQEEKYF. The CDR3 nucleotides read TGCGCCAGCAGCCGGATACAGGAAGAGAAGTACTTC.

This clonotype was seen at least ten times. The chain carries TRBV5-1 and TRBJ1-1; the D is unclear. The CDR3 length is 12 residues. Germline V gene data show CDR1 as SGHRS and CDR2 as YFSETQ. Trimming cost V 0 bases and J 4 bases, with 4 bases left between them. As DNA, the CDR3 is TGCGCCAGCAGCTTGGGTCCCACTGAAGCTTTCTTT. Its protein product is CASSLGPTEAFF.

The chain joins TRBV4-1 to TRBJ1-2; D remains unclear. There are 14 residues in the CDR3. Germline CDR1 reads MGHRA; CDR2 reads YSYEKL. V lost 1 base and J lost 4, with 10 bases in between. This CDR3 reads CASSQAGSGYGYTF. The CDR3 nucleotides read TGCGCCAGCAGCCAAGCTGGCAGCGGCTATGGCTACACCTTC.

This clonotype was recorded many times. CDR3: CASTDGGKGTQYF. CDR3 nucleotides: TGTGCCAGCACCGACGGGGGGAAAGGGACCCAGTACTTC. V usage is TRBV6-1 and J usage is TRBJ2-5; 7 bases line up with TRBD2. The CDR3 has 13 amino acids. Looked up from germline, CDR1 is MNHNS and CDR2 is SASEGT. The V and J ends lost 7 bases and 7 bases, in that order; junction bases with no gene match: 9.

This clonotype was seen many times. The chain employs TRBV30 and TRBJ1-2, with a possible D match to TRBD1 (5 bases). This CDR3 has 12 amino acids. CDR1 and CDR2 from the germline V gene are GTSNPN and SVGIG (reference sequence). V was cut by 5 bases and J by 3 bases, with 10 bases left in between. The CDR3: CAWGGTDYGYTF. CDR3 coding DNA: TGTGCCTGGGGGGGGACGGACTATGGCTACACCTTC.

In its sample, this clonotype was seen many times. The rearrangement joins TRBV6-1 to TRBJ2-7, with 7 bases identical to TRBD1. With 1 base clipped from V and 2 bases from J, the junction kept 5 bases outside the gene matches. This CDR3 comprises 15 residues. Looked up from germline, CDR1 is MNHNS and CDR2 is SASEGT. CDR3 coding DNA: TGTGCCAGCAGTGAAGAAGAAGGGGGCGCCTACGAGCAGTACTTC. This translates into CASSEEEGGAYEQYF.

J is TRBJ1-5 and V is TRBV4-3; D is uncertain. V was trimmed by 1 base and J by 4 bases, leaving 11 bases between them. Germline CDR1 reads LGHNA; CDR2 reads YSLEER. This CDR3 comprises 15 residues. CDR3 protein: CASSQVLGSNQPQHF. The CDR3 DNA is TGCGCCAGCAGCCAAGTATTAGGGTCGAATCAGCCCCAGCATTTT.

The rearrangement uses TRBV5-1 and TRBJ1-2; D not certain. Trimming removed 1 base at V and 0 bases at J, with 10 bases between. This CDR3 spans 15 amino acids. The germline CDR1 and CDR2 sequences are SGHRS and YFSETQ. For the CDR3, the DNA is TGCGCCAGCAGCTTGTCGGGAGGGACTAACTATGGCTACACCTTC. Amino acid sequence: CASSLSGGTNYGYTF.

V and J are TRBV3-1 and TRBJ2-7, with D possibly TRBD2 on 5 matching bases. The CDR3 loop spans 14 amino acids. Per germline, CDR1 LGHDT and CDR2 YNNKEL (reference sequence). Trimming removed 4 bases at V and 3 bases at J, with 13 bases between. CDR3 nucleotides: TGTGCCAGCAGCCGTCGGGATTCCGGCTACGAGCAGTACTTC. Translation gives CASSRRDSGYEQYF.

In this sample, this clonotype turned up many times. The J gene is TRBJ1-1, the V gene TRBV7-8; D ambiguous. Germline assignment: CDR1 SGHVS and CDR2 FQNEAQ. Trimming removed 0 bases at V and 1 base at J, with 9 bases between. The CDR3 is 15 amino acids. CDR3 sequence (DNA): TGTGCCAGCAGCTTAGCGGGTTCAGGGAACACTGAAGCTTTCTTT. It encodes CASSLAGSGNTEAFF.

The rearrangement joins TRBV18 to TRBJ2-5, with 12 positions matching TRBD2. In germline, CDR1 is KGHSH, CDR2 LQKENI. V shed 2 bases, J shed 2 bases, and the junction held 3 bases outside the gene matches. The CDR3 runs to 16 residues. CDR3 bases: TGTGCCAGCTCACCAATCACTAGCGGGGGGCAAGAGACCCAGTACTTC. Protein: CASSPITSGGQETQYF.